These 13 T cell receptor beta chains share one sample of origin, sequenced in a study of blood T cell repertoires in COVID-19. Repertoires were generated with immunoSEQ multiplex PCR, while TCRdb's copy carries only in-frame clones and drops some. The sample includes around 300,000 clones, approximately 88% of them seen just once. Sequenced material: peripheral blood. The receptor set was obtained from a man aged 45-65 years with acute or convalescent COVID-19.

V usage is TRBV27 and J usage is TRBJ1-6; D gene ambiguous. CDR3 length: 16 residues. V lost 6 bases and J 0 bases, leaving 12 bases between the germline ends. Germline loops: CDR1 MNHEY, CDR2 SMNVEV (reference sequence). CDR3 sequence: CASSPFPLSYNSPLHF. The CDR3, as DNA: TGTGCCAGCAGCCCTTTCCCCCTCTCCTATAATTCACCCCTCCACTTT.

CDR3 in amino acids: CASSPQVEQFF. The CDR3 bases are TGTGCCAGCAGCCCTCAGGTGGAGCAGTTCTTC. The rearrangement joins TRBV7-9 to TRBJ2-1; D gene unclear. This CDR3 contains 11 residues. V shed 5 bases and J shed 10 bases, with 9 bases lying between them. CDR1 is SEHNR and CDR2 is FQNEAQ in the germline V gene (reference sequence).

The chain employs TRBV5-1 and TRBJ2-3; maybe TRBD1 (6 bases). V dropped 3 bases and J dropped 2 bases, with 10 bases sitting between them. There are 14 residues in the CDR3. CDR1 is SGHRS, CDR2 YFSETQ, per germline. Here the CDR3 reads CASSSGTPTDTQYF. CDR3 nucleotides: TGCGCCAGCAGCTCCGGGACACCCACAGATACGCAGTATTTT.

This sequence joins TRBV19 and TRBJ1-6; 9 bases agree with TRBD1. The CDR3 spans 14 residues. Germline CDR1 and CDR2: LNHDA and SQIVND (reference sequence). The trim removed 5 bases at V and 9 bases at J, leaving 5 bases unmatched. This chain's CDR3 is CASSLGQGGSPLHF. The CDR3 nucleotides are TGTGCCAGTAGTTTGGGACAGGGAGGTTCACCCCTCCACTTT. The full variable domain, completed using reference TRBV19 and TRBJ1-6, is DGGITQSPKYLFRKEGQNVTLSCEQNLNHDAMYWYRQDPGQGLRLIYYSQIVNDFQKGDIAEGYSVSREKKESFPLTVTSAQKNPTAFYLCASSLGQGGSPLHFGNGTRLTVT.

This sequence joins TRBV5-1 and TRBJ1-2; D gene uncertain. Germline values: CDR1 SGHRS, CDR2 YFSETQ. V was trimmed by 4 bases and J by 4 bases, leaving 8 bases between them. The CDR3 has 12 amino acids. The CDR3 here is CASSEGIYGYTF. The CDR3 nucleotides are TGCGCCAGCAGCGAGGGAATCTATGGCTACACCTTC.

V gene TRBV2 combines with J gene TRBJ2-3, with D hard to call. CDR3 size: 13 residues. Trimming removed 5 bases at V and 3 bases at J, with 9 bases between. Germline assignment: CDR1 SNHLY and CDR2 FYNNEI. Here the CDR3 reads CASSSYITDTQYF. The CDR3 DNA follows: TGTGCCAGCAGTTCCTATATTACAGATACGCAGTATTTT.

The gene calls are TRBV5-4 and TRBJ2-7; TRBD1 might be the D (5 bases). The germline CDR1 and CDR2 sequences are SGHNT and YYREEE (reference sequence). The CDR3 has 14 residues. V was pared by 5 bases and J by 0 bases, with 12 bases between. The CDR3 here is CASSPDTISYEQYF. CDR3 sequence (DNA): TGTGCCAGCAGTCCGGACACCATCTCCTACGAGCAGTACTTC.

The chain joins TRBV14 to TRBJ2-3; 8 nucleotides match TRBD1. CDR1 SGHDN and CDR2 FVKESK come from the germline V gene. With 4 bases clipped from V and 8 bases from J, the junction kept 2 bases outside the gene matches. The CDR3 has 12 amino acids. CDR3: CASSLDRATQYF. CDR3 DNA sequence: TGTGCCAGCAGCCTGGACAGGGCTACGCAGTATTTT.

The rearrangement uses TRBV27 and TRBJ2-7, with D possibly being TRBD1 (5 bases). The length of the CDR3 is 16 residues. Trimming pared 0 bases from V and 0 bases from J, leaving 12 bases between. Germline V gene sequence: CDR1 MNHEY, CDR2 SMNVEV (reference sequence). The chain's CDR3 is CASSLSLQDLSYEQYF. The CDR3 DNA reads TGTGCCAGCAGTTTATCTTTACAGGACCTCTCCTACGAGCAGTACTTC.

This clone was counted a few times. The rearrangement links TRBV6-6 to TRBJ2-7, with 13 bases fitting TRBD2. Trimming removed 11 bases from V and 0 bases from J; junction bases left unmatched: 4. This CDR3 spans 14 amino acids. CDR1 and CDR2 (germline): MNHNY, SVGAGI (reference sequence). CDR3 loop: CAARLAGGSYEQYF. The CDR3 nucleotides are TGTGCCGCCCGACTAGCGGGGGGCTCCTACGAGCAGTACTTC.

V gene TRBV9 combines with J gene TRBJ2-3; possibly TRBD2 for D (6 bases). Germline V gene data show CDR1 as SGDLS and CDR2 as YYNGEE. This CDR3 comprises 15 residues. The germline V and J ends were trimmed by 3 bases and 2 bases, with 13 bases remaining between them. In DNA form, the CDR3 reads TGTGCCAGCAGCGGGCGGGACTTTCCCACAGATACGCAGTATTTT. Amino acid sequence: CASSGRDFPTDTQYF.

The chain couples TRBV7-3 to TRBJ2-2; the D gene is possibly TRBD2 (6 bases). V lost 2 bases, J lost 2 bases, and 15 bases lay in between. Germline values: CDR1 SGHTA, CDR2 FQGTGA. CDR3 length: 17 residues. The DNA for the CDR3 is TGTGCCAGCAGCTTAGCTGGTGGCGGGGCCAACACCGGGGAGCTGTTTTTT. This gives the protein CASSLAGGGANTGELFF.

This sequence joins TRBV19 and TRBJ2-2; possible D gene TRBD2, 6 bases. This CDR3 is built from 16 residues. The germline gives CDR1 LNHDA, CDR2 SQIVND (reference sequence). V was pared by 10 bases and J by 0 bases, with 18 bases between. This chain's CDR3 is CATTRRGPTNTGELFF. DNA of the CDR3: TGTGCCACCACCAGGAGGGGACCGACGAACACCGGGGAGCTGTTTTTT.